One sample yielded the 27 T cell receptor beta chains listed below, sequenced in a study of vaccination effects on CD4 cells after COVID-19. Their antigens are not known. Data came from immunoSEQ multiplex PCR; TCRdb stores just in-frame clones and leaves some out. The sample lists tens of thousands of clones; 81% were seen once. ViraFEST expansion of antigen-specific CD4+ T cells with viral peptide pools preceded sequencing. Isolating CD4+ T cells followed approximately 10 days of culture. The sequencing used CD4+ T cells from PBMCs cultured with HCoV-229E spike peptides, collected before COVID-19 vaccination. The source of these receptors is a human donor who received a COVID-19 vaccine.

The chain couples TRBV7-9 to TRBJ2-3; D is unresolved. The germline CDR1 and CDR2 sequences are SEHNR and FQNEAQ (reference sequence). V lost 2 bases to trimming and J lost 7 bases, with 10 bases between them. The CDR3 contains 13 residues. CDR3 loop: CASSLISKNTQYF. CDR3 DNA: TGTGCCAGCAGCTTAATCTCTAAGAATACGCAGTATTTT.

The chain is built from TRBV27 and TRBJ2-2; D is ambiguous. Germline CDR1 MNHEY, CDR2 SMNVEV (reference sequence). The CDR3 has 14 amino acids. V was clipped by 1 base and J by 3 bases, with 6 bases between them. The CDR3 region has the DNA TGTGCCAGCAGTTTATTCCGTGACACCGGGGAGCTGTTTTTT. This codes for CASSLFRDTGELFF.

The V call is TRBV7-9, the J call TRBJ1-3; tentatively, D is TRBD1 (6 bases). Germline V CDR1 and CDR2: SEHNR, FQNEAQ (reference sequence). V lost 5 bases and J 0 bases, leaving 17 bases between the germline ends. This CDR3 spans 17 amino acids. For the CDR3, the DNA is TGTGCCAGCAGCCTCGGGGGCGGGCAGTTCTCTGGAAACACCATATATTTT. This gives the protein CASSLGGGQFSGNTIYF.

This clone was seen once. The rearrangement links TRBV10-3 to TRBJ2-3, with a weak D call TRBD2 (7 bases). V lost 3 bases, J lost 1 base, and 20 bases lay in between. CDR3 length: 18 amino acids. In germline, CDR1 is ENHRY, CDR2 SYGVKD. The CDR3 here is CAISDSPGGQSGTDTQYF. The CDR3 DNA reads TGTGCCATCAGTGACTCCCCGGGGGGCCAATCGGGCACAGATACGCAGTATTTT.

The rearrangement uses TRBV30 and TRBJ2-5; D possibly corresponds to TRBD2 (5 bases). With 2 bases removed from V and 7 bases from J, the gap between germline ends came to 14 bases. The germline V gene has CDR1 GTSNPN and CDR2 SVGIG (reference sequence). The CDR3 runs to 13 residues. The CDR3 DNA is TGTGCCTGGAGTCTAATTAGCGAAGGGACCCAGTACTTC. Translation: CAWSLISEGTQYF.

The J gene is TRBJ2-1, the V gene TRBV3-1 (or the pseudogene TRBV3-2); 10 bases agree with TRBD1. Germline CDR1 is LGHDT and CDR2 is YNNKEL (reference sequence). The CDR3 is made up of 16 amino acids. V gave up 4 bases and J gave up 6 bases; unmatched junction bases: 9. CDR3: CASSPRTGGIGNEQFF. Here the CDR3 DNA reads TGTGCCAGCAGCCCCCGGACAGGGGGTATCGGCAATGAGCAGTTCTTC.

The chain employs TRBV2 and TRBJ2-4; TRBD1 or TRBD2 may be the D gene (5 bases each). V lost 7 bases, J lost 0 bases, and 16 bases lay in between. Per germline, CDR1 SNHLY and CDR2 FYNNEI. The CDR3 is made up of 16 amino acids. CDR3 amino acids: CASTLGASGAKNIQYF. The DNA for the CDR3 is TGTGCCAGCACTCTCGGGGCGTCGGGAGCCAAAAACATTCAGTACTTC.

The chain is built from TRBV6-6 and TRBJ1-2, with 8 bases that match TRBD1. The CDR3 runs 17 residues. V gave up 5 bases and J gave up 2 bases; unmatched junction bases: 13. CDR1 and CDR2 from the germline V gene are MNHNY and SVGAGI (reference sequence). The DNA of the CDR3 is TGTGCCAGCAGTCCCTTGACAGGGGCCGACCCAAACTATGGCTACACCTTC. Its translation is CASSPLTGADPNYGYTF.

This clone was detected only a few times. This chain uses TRBV7-9 with TRBJ1-3; maybe TRBD1 (6 bases). The V and J ends lost 5 bases and 3 bases respectively, with 14 bases between them. This CDR3 is 15 amino acids long. Germline V gives CDR1 SEHNR, CDR2 FQNEAQ (reference sequence). The CDR3 sequence is CASSPTGSRGNTIYF. CDR3 sequence (DNA): TGTGCCAGCAGCCCGACAGGTAGCCGTGGAAACACCATATATTTT. Filled out from reference TRBV7-9 and TRBJ1-3, the complete variable domain reads DTGVSQNPRHKITKRGQNVTFRCDPISEHNRLYWYRQTLGQGPEFLTYFQNEAQLEKSRLLSDRFSAERPKGSFSTLEIQRTEQGDSAMYLCASSPTGSRGNTIYFGEGSWLTVV.

This chain uses TRBV4-2 with TRBJ2-2; a possible D gene is TRBD2 (5 bases). Trimming stripped 0 bases from V and 7 bases from J, with 12 bases between. Germline V CDR1 and CDR2: LGHNA, YNFKEQ. CDR3 size: 15 residues. CDR3 in DNA: TGTGCCAGCAGCCAAGAGTCGTATGGGAGCGGGGAGCTGTTTTTT. Residues: CASSQESYGSGELFF.

This sequence joins TRBV27 and TRBJ1-1; TRBD1 matches 9 bases. J gave up 1 base and V 5 bases, and 5 bases lay outside the gene matches. The CDR3 loop spans 15 amino acids. CDR1 and CDR2 (germline): MNHEY, SMNVEV (reference sequence). CDR3 region: CASSPTGGTNTEAFF. In nucleotides, the CDR3 is TGTGCCAGCAGTCCTACAGGGGGCACGAACACTGAAGCTTTCTTT.

This clone was observed a handful of times. One end of the junction is discordant with germline, which a read error may explain. The chain uses TRBV5-8 and TRBJ1-2, with D possibly being TRBD1 (5 bases). CDR1 is SGHTS, CDR2 YDEGEE, per germline. CDR3 length: 13 amino acids. CDR3 sequence reads: CASRLGRAYGYTF. CDR3 nucleotides: TGTGCCAGCCGCTTGGGCAGGGCCTATGGCTACACCTTC.

The V gene is TRBV7-9, the J gene TRBJ2-3; D not certain. V dropped 1 base and J dropped 2 bases, with 7 bases sitting between them. CDR3 length: 14 amino acids. In germline, CDR1 is SEHNR, CDR2 FQNEAQ (reference sequence). The CDR3, as DNA: TGTGCCAGCAGCTTAGAAGGATACACAGATACGCAGTATTTT. Encoded protein: CASSLEGYTDTQYF.

A few counts support this clone. This chain connects TRBV5-1 to TRBJ2-6; unclear D gene. V was trimmed by 7 bases and J by 0 bases, leaving 14 bases between them. This CDR3 is 16 amino acids long. Germline CDR1 SGHRS, CDR2 YFSETQ. The CDR3 loop is CASSTALPSGANVLTF. CDR3 bases: TGCGCCAGCTCCACTGCACTTCCCTCTGGGGCCAACGTCCTGACTTTC.

The CDR3 spells CASSGGQGGYGYTF. The CDR3 bases are TGCGCCAGCAGTGGGGGGCAGGGCGGCTATGGCTACACCTTC. This chain joins TRBV10-2 and TRBJ1-2; a weak D match, TRBD1 (6 bases). Trimming took off 4 bases at V and 4 bases at J, with 13 bases between the two ends. CDR1 is WSHSY and CDR2 is SAAADI in the germline V gene. This CDR3 is 14 amino acids long.

The chain carries TRBV10-3 and TRBJ1-6; 9 bases map to TRBD1. Germline values: CDR1 ENHRY, CDR2 SYGVKD. The CDR3 totals 14 residues. Trimming removed 8 bases from V and 7 bases from J; junction bases left unmatched: 6. CDR3 in amino acids: CAIREQGANSPLHF. CDR3 in DNA: TGTGCCATCCGGGAACAGGGGGCGAATTCACCCCTCCACTTT.

This chain joins TRBV5-6 and TRBJ1-6; D perhaps matches TRBD1 (5 bases). The germline V gene has CDR1 SGHDT and CDR2 YYEEEE. The germline V and J ends were trimmed by 0 bases and 4 bases, with 8 bases remaining between them. The CDR3 contains 15 residues. Written as DNA, the CDR3 is TGTGCCAGCAGCTTGGTCCAGGGATATAATTCACCCCTCCACTTT. It is translated as CASSLVQGYNSPLHF.

This chain uses TRBV10-1 with TRBJ2-5, with a weak D call TRBD1 (6 bases). The CDR3 covers 14 residues. The germline gives CDR1 WNHNN, CDR2 SYGVQD (reference sequence). The V end lost 5 bases, the J end lost 5 bases, and 15 bases lay between the germline ends. CDR3 in DNA: TGCGCCAGCAGTCTGGACAGCACCAGGGAGACCCAGTACTTC. Its protein is CASSLDSTRETQYF.

The chain links TRBV5-1 to TRBJ1-2; maybe TRBD1 (5 bases). This CDR3 has 14 amino acids. The ends were cut back, 4 bases at V and 3 bases at J, with 13 bases in the middle. CDR1 is SGHRS and CDR2 is YFSETQ in the germline V gene. The CDR3 nucleotides are TGCGCCAGCAGCCCCGGCAGGGTTGACTATGGCTACACCTTC. This codes for CASSPGRVDYGYTF.

The CDR3, as DNA: TGTGCCATCAGTGGGGTGGGCAATCAGCCCCAGCATTTT. It is translated as CAISGVGNQPQHF. The chain recombines TRBV10-3 with TRBJ1-5; D is ambiguous. CDR1 is ENHRY, CDR2 SYGVKD, per germline. The CDR3 has 13 amino acids. V was clipped by 4 bases and J by 2 bases, with 6 bases between them.

In its sample, this clone was seen a few times. The rearrangement links TRBV5-4 to TRBJ1-2, with a weak D call TRBD1 (5 bases). Germline CDR1 is SGHNT and CDR2 is YYREEE (reference sequence). The V end was cut by 3 bases, the J end by 7 bases, with 16 bases between. The CDR3 contains 14 residues. CDR3 in DNA: TGTGCCAGCAGCTCATCACAGGCTGTAGGTGGCTACACCTTC. Translation gives CASSSSQAVGGYTF.

The CDR3 sequence: CASSYPSDRGQETQYF. In nucleotides, the CDR3 is TGTGCCAGCAGTTACCCTTCGGACAGGGGACAAGAGACCCAGTACTTC. The gene calls are TRBV6-5 and TRBJ2-5; 9 bases line up with TRBD1. This CDR3 comprises 16 residues. V lost 2 bases, J lost 2 bases, and 6 bases stayed unmatched. Per germline, CDR1 MNHEY and CDR2 SVGAGI.

The J gene is TRBJ1-5, the V gene TRBV5-8; unclear D gene. Germline values: CDR1 SGHTS, CDR2 YDEGEE. CDR3 length: 16 residues. With 4 bases removed from V and 0 bases from J, the gap between germline ends came to 14 bases. DNA of the CDR3: TGTGCCAGCAGCCTGGCAGTTGGTTATAGCAATCAGCCCCAGCATTTT. Amino acid sequence: CASSLAVGYSNQPQHF.

V gene TRBV30 combines with J gene TRBJ2-5; 7 bases are shared with TRBD2. V was clipped by 2 bases and J by 2 bases; unmatched bases: 11. This CDR3 comprises 16 residues. The V gene's germline CDR1 is GTSNPN and CDR2 SVGIG (reference sequence). The CDR3 loop reads CAWSPGRLAVQETQYF. The CDR3 coding sequence is TGTGCCTGGAGTCCCGGGAGGCTAGCGGTTCAAGAGACCCAGTACTTC.

The V gene is TRBV3-1 (or the pseudogene TRBV3-2), the J gene TRBJ1-4; D is unresolved. CDR3 length: 16 residues. Germline CDR1 reads LGHDT; CDR2 reads YNNKEL (reference sequence). The germline V and J ends were trimmed by 0 bases and 7 bases, with 15 bases remaining between them. The CDR3 reads CASSQDEGRRSEKLFF. Here the CDR3 DNA reads TGTGCCAGCAGCCAAGATGAGGGCAGGCGAAGTGAAAAACTGTTTTTT.

The chain joins TRBV10-1 to TRBJ2-2, with D maybe TRBD2 (6 bases). CDR1 is WNHNN and CDR2 is SYGVQD in the germline V gene (reference sequence). V lost 3 bases, J lost 5 bases, and 16 bases lay in between. The CDR3 is made up of 16 amino acids. The CDR3 here is CASSDSGSSPTGELFF. The DNA for the CDR3 is TGCGCCAGCAGTGATAGCGGCTCCTCCCCGACCGGGGAGCTGTTTTTT.

The J gene is TRBJ1-6, the V gene TRBV18; the D gene is possibly TRBD1 (6 bases). CDR1 is KGHSH, CDR2 LQKENI, per germline. The CDR3 is made up of 14 amino acids. Trimming stripped 4 bases from V and 5 bases from J, with 9 bases between. The CDR3 here is CASSLDRHNSPLHF. The DNA for the CDR3 is TGTGCCAGCTCACTTGACAGGCATAATTCACCCCTCCACTTT.